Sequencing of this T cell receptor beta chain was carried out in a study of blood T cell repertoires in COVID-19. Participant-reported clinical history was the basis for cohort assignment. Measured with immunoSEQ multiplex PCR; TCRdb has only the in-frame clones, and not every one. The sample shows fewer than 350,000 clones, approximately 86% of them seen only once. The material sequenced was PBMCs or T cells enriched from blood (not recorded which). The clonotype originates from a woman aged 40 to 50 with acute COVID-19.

The CDR3 loop is CASSQDYTSTDTQYF. The DNA for the CDR3 is TGCGCCAGCAGCCAAGACTATACTAGCACAGATACGCAGTATTTT. J is TRBJ2-3 and V is TRBV4-3; D not resolved. The V and J ends lost 0 bases and 0 bases respectively, with 7 bases between them. CDR1 LGHNA and CDR2 YSLEER come from the germline V gene. This CDR3 has 15 amino acids.